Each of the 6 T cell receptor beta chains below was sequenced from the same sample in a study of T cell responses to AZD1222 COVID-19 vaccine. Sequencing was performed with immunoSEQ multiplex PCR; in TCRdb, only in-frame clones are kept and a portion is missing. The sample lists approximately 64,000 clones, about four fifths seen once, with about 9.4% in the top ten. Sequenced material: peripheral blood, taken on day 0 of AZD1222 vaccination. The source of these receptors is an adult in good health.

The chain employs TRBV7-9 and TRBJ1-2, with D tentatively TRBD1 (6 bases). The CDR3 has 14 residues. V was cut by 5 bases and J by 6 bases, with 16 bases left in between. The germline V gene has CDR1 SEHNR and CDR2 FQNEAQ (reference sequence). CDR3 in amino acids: CASSVQQGIDGYTF. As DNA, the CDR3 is TGTGCCAGCAGCGTACAACAGGGAATCGATGGCTACACCTTC. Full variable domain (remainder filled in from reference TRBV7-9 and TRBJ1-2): DTGVSQNPRHKITKRGQNVTFRCDPISEHNRLYWYRQTLGQGPEFLTYFQNEAQLEKSRLLSDRFSAERPKGSFSTLEIQRTEQGDSAMYLCASSVQQGIDGYTFGSGTRLTVV.

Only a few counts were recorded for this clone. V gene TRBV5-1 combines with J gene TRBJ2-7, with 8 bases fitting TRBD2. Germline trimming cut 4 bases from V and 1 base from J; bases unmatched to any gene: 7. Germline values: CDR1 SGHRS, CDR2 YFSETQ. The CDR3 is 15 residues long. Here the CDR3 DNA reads TGCGCCAGCAGCCGATCGGGACTAGTTTCCTACGAGCAGTACTTC. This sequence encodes CASSRSGLVSYEQYF.

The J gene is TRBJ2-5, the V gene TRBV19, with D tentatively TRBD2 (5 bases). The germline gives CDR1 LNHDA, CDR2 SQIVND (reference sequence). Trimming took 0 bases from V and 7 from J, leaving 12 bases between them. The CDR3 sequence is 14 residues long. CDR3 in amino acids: CASSIEAFGGTQYF. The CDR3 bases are TGTGCCAGTAGTATAGAGGCTTTCGGAGGGACCCAGTACTTC.

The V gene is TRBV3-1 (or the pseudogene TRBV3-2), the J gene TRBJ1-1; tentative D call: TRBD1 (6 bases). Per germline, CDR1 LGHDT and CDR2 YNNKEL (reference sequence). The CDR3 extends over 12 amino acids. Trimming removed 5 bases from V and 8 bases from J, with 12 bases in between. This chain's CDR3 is CASSYSGTEAFF. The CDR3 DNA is TGTGCCAGCAGCTACTCCGGGACAGAAGCTTTCTTT.

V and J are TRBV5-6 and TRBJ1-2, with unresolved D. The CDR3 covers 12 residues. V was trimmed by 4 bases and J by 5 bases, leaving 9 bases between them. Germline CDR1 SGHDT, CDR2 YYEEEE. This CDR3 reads CASSPGSYGYTF. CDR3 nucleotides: TGTGCCAGCAGCCCAGGATCATATGGCTACACCTTC.

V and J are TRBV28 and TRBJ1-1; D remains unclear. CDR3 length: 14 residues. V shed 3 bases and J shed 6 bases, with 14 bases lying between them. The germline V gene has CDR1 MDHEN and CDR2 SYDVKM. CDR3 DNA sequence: TGTGCCAGCAGTTTTTCAAGCCGAAGGGCTGAAGCTTTCTTT. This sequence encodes CASSFSSRRAEAFF.